Given below is one T cell receptor (beta chain) in context. Its specificity is not known. This specimen belongs to a study of cytomegalovirus exposure and HLA in healthy donors. PCR used 60 Vbeta primers and 13 Jbeta primers. The protocol was immunoSEQ multiplex PCR, while the TCRdb copy is restricted to in-frame clones and leaves out a portion. The profile shows 55,000 to 70,000 clones, roughly 77% of them singletons. Study outcomes and limitations: The listing of some 170 TCR beta chains classed them as cytomegalovirus-associated. CMV antigen specificity of a few CMV-associated chains was confirmed in vitro.

The receptor was derived from a woman aged 25 to 39 in good health and CMV-seronegative. The sample consisted of PBMCs.

CDR3 in amino acids: CASTPMWSGEAFF. In nucleotides, the CDR3 is TGTGCCAGCACCCCAATGTGGAGCGGCGAAGCTTTCTTT. V is TRBV27 and J is TRBJ1-1; D gene uncertain. CDR3 length: 13 amino acids. Germline assignment: CDR1 MNHEY and CDR2 SMNVEV (reference sequence). V was pared by 7 bases and J by 8 bases, with 17 bases between.